The 26 T cell receptor beta chains listed next were all sequenced from one sample in a study of T-cell memory formation after mild COVID-19 (dated by TCRdb to the early 2020s). Library construction relied on 5' RACE. These reads were obtained on an Illumina NovaSeq 6000. Using fastp at Q25 and MiXCR, TCRdb reprocessed the public reads and kept productive beta chains. When rows share a CDR3 protein, they turn into one entry using the most common DNA and genes. Recorded for this sample are hundreds of thousands of distinct CDR3 sequences; approximately 14% of them occurred a single time. The top ten hold over 20% of the sample. Sequencing was carried out using PBMCs or a T cell subset sorted from them (not recorded which). The receptors were gathered from a man aged 18 to 29 who had mild COVID-19 (a few samples of this study predate the infection). The sample titles of this study are shuffled in the database, so cell type and time point are left out; the donor was told from shared clones.

The chain employs TRBV9 and TRBJ2-2; D possibly corresponds to TRBD2 (5 bases). CDR3 length: 13 amino acids. V was clipped by 0 bases and J by 8 bases, with 8 bases between them. CDR1 and CDR2 from the germline V gene are SGDLS and YYNGEE. The CDR3 loop reads CASSVVGKGELFF. CDR3 DNA sequence: TGTGCCAGCAGCGTAGTCGGGAAAGGGGAGCTGTTTTTT.

This clonotype was detected many times. This chain uses TRBV5-1 with TRBJ2-3; TRBD1 matches at 7 bases. The ends lost 5 bases at V and 4 bases at J; junction bases unmatched: 10. Germline V gene sequence: CDR1 SGHRS, CDR2 YFSETQ. The CDR3 covers 15 residues. Here the CDR3 reads CASRRRTGDADTQYF. CDR3 sequence (DNA): TGCGCCAGCAGGCGCCGAACAGGGGATGCAGATACGCAGTATTTT.

This clonotype was recorded many times. The V call is TRBV18, the J call TRBJ2-7; D perhaps matches TRBD2 (5 bases). The CDR3 has 13 residues. The V end lost 6 bases, the J end lost 2 bases, and 11 bases lay between the germline ends. Germline loops: CDR1 KGHSH, CDR2 LQKENI. The CDR3 DNA follows: TGTGCCAGCTCGCCTTACGGGGCCTACGAGCAGTACGTC. Its protein is CASSPYGAYEQYV.

This chain links TRBV4-3 with TRBJ2-3; D ambiguous. CDR1 and CDR2 (germline): LGHNA, YSLEER. Trimming removed 0 bases at V and 5 bases at J, with 3 bases between. The CDR3 length is 12 residues. The CDR3 DNA follows: TGCGCCAGCAGCCAAGAGCTAGATACGCAGTATTTT. Its translation: CASSQELDTQYF.

CDR3 DNA sequence: TGTGCCAGCAGCCAAGATTGGGGGGTTGTTGAGCAGTTCTTC. Its protein product is CASSQDWGVVEQFF. This sequence joins TRBV3-1 and TRBJ2-1, with D maybe TRBD2 (6 bases). Germline V gene data show CDR1 as LGHDT and CDR2 as YNNKEL (reference sequence). The CDR3 runs to 14 residues. V was shortened by 0 bases and J by 9 bases, with 12 bases between the two germline ends.

This clonotype was found a few times. The rearrangement joins TRBV20-1 to TRBJ2-2, with 7 bases that match TRBD1. CDR1 DFQATT and CDR2 SNEGSKA come from the germline V gene (reference sequence). The CDR3 covers 14 residues. Germline trimming cut 4 bases from V and 6 bases from J; bases unmatched to any gene: 8. The CDR3 reads CSATRQGVPGELFF. The CDR3 DNA follows: TGCAGTGCTACTAGACAGGGTGTCCCCGGGGAGCTGTTTTTT.

In this sample, this clonotype turned up many times. The chain employs TRBV12-3 or TRBV12-4 and TRBJ2-2; 10 bases are a match to TRBD2. CDR3 length: 15 residues. Trimming cost V 4 bases and J 4 bases; bases outside gene matches: 3. CDR3 amino acids: CASSYRLAGTGELFF. The DNA of the CDR3 is TGTGCCAGCAGTTACCGACTAGCGGGCACCGGGGAGCTGTTTTTT.

This sequence joins TRBV20-1 and TRBJ2-5, with D uncertain. Trimming removed 3 bases at V and 4 bases at J, with 12 bases between. CDR1 is DFQATT, CDR2 SNEGSKA, per germline (reference sequence). The CDR3 sequence is 13 residues long. This CDR3 is CSASALNVETQYF. CDR3 coding DNA: TGCAGTGCTAGTGCTCTTAACGTAGAGACCCAGTACTTC.

The sample holds a few counts of this clonotype. V is TRBV5-4 and J is TRBJ2-5, with 7 bases lining up with TRBD2. The germline CDR1 and CDR2 sequences are SGHNT and YYREEE (reference sequence). The CDR3 runs 13 residues. V was pared by 4 bases and J by 5 bases, with 5 bases of the junction left unmatched. CDR3 region: CASSGVGGETQYF. CDR3 bases: TGTGCCAGCAGCGGGGTCGGGGGGGAGACCCAGTACTTC.

This clonotype has more than one count but fewer than ten. The gene calls are TRBV6-4 and TRBJ2-7, with D possibly matching TRBD1 (6 bases). Germline CDR1 and CDR2: MRHNA and SNTAGT. Trimming shortened V by 3 bases and J by 0 bases, and 9 bases separated the two germline ends. The CDR3 spans 14 residues. CDR3: CASSEDRSSYEQYV. Here the CDR3 DNA reads TGTGCCAGCAGTGAAGACAGGAGCTCCTACGAGCAGTACGTC.

The J gene is TRBJ2-5, the V gene TRBV7-6; TRBD2 might be the D (6 bases). Germline-derived CDR1 and CDR2 are SGHVS and FNYEAQ. Trimming took off 3 bases at V and 9 bases at J, with 20 bases between the two ends. CDR3 size: 15 residues. This CDR3 is CASSFRAAGLAAQYF. The CDR3 DNA reads as TGTGCCAGCAGCTTCCGCGCTGCGGGGCTGGCGGCCCAGTACTTC.

This clonotype was counted a few times. The V and J genes are TRBV6-4 and TRBJ2-3; TRBD1 might be the D (5 bases). With 4 bases removed from V and 0 bases from J, the gap between germline ends came to 8 bases. Germline lookup yields CDR1 MRHNA and CDR2 SNTAGT. This CDR3 contains 14 residues. CDR3 protein: CASSADTSTDTQYF. The CDR3 DNA reads TGTGCCAGCAGTGCGGACACTAGCACAGATACGCAGTATTTT.

This clonotype showed up just a few times. J is TRBJ2-1 and V is TRBV5-5, with 10 nucleotides matching TRBD1. V dropped 2 bases and J dropped 8; count of bases not matched to a gene: 7. The CDR3 spans 15 residues. The germline gives CDR1 SGHKS, CDR2 YYEKEE (reference sequence). This chain's CDR3 is CASSFSWDRGDEQFF. CDR3 in DNA: TGTGCCAGCAGCTTCAGTTGGGACAGGGGCGATGAGCAGTTCTTC.

This clonotype was seen a handful of times. The chain's CDR3 is CASSRTITGELFF. The CDR3 region has the DNA TGTGCCAGCAGTAGGACTATTACCGGGGAGCTGTTTTTT. This chain joins TRBV12-3 or TRBV12-4 and TRBJ2-2; possible D gene TRBD2, 6 bases. Trimming pared 5 bases from V and 5 bases from J, leaving 9 bases between. This CDR3 has 13 residues.

The table lists this clonotype with a few counts. The rearrangement links TRBV4-1 to TRBJ2-1; tentatively, D is TRBD2 (6 bases). Between the trimmed V and J ends, which lost 4 bases and 8 bases, there was a span of 15 bases. The CDR3 runs to 14 residues. The germline V gene encodes CDR1 MGHRA and CDR2 YSYEKL. In DNA form, the CDR3 reads TGCGCCAGCAGCCCGGCGGAGGGAAATGATGAGCAGTTCTTC. It specifies CASSPAEGNDEQFF.

This clonotype was counted many times. V and J are TRBV18 and TRBJ2-6; D unclear. CDR1 and CDR2 from the germline V gene are KGHSH and LQKENI. The CDR3 is made up of 15 amino acids. V gave up 1 base and J gave up 2 bases, with 6 bases separating them. As DNA, the CDR3 is TGTGCCAGCTCACCACTGGGGACTGGGGCCAACGTCCTGACTTTC. Translated, it gives CASSPLGTGANVLTF.

This clonotype has more than one count but fewer than ten. This rearrangement joins TRBV7-3 to TRBJ1-1; possibly TRBD1 for D (5 bases). The ends were cut back, 5 bases at V and 9 bases at J, with 16 bases in the middle. This CDR3 comprises 13 residues. Per the germline V gene, CDR1 is SGHTA and CDR2 is FQGTGA. The CDR3 DNA follows: TGTGCCAGCAGCCCCTCCCCGGGGACCCAAGCTTTCTTT. This encodes CASSPSPGTQAFF.

This clonotype was seen ten or more times. The chain is built from TRBV10-3 and TRBJ2-5, with D tentatively TRBD1 (5 bases). V lost 7 bases and J lost 3, with 12 bases in between. Germline lookup yields CDR1 ENHRY and CDR2 SYGVKD. This CDR3 spans 13 amino acids. The CDR3 DNA sequence: TGTGCCATCACGAAAGACAGAGAAGAGACCCAGTACTTC. This encodes CAITKDREETQYF.

This clonotype was detected a few times. The chain has TRBV5-1 and TRBJ1-4; D is uncertain. Germline CDR1 is SGHRS and CDR2 is YFSETQ. This CDR3 has 14 residues. The germline V and J ends were trimmed by 4 bases and 5 bases, with 12 bases remaining between them. The CDR3 nucleotides read TGCGCCAGCAGCCAACGGACGGGCAATGAAAAACTGTTTTTT. Protein: CASSQRTGNEKLFF.

This clonotype was counted once. The chain joins TRBV12-3 or TRBV12-4 to TRBJ1-2; D gene ambiguous. The CDR3 contains 17 residues. The V gene lost 5 bases and the J gene lost 8 bases, with 27 bases spanning the gap. CDR3: CASSLDPSYGERRGYTF. For the CDR3, the DNA is TGTGCCAGCAGTCTCGATCCGTCCTACGGGGAACGGCGGGGCTACACCTTC.

There are a few counts of this clonotype. One end of the junction fails to match germline, which may point to a read error. This chain connects TRBV5-1 to TRBJ1-1; no clear D. The CDR3 extends over 12 amino acids. Germline CDR1 reads SGHRS; CDR2 reads YFSETQ. The chain's CDR3 is CASSGPSPEDFF. The DNA of the CDR3 is TGCGCCAGCAGCGGGCCCAGTCCAGAAGATTTCTTT.

This clonotype was seen a few times. The chain employs TRBV21-1 and TRBJ2-7; TRBD1 is the table's D call, not checked against the DNA. TRBV21-1 is recorded as a pseudogene. This CDR3 has 16 amino acids. Here the CDR3 DNA reads TGTGCCAGCAGCAAAGAGGAGGCGGCCAGGGGGGCCGAGCAGTACTTC. It yields the protein CASSKEEAARGAEQYF.

A few counts support this clonotype. The rearrangement joins TRBV5-6 to TRBJ1-2; 8 nucleotides agree with TRBD1. This CDR3 is 13 amino acids long. The germline CDR1 and CDR2 sequences are SGHDT and YYEEEE. V lost 3 bases to trimming and J lost 5 bases; unmatched junction nucleotides: 3. The CDR3 region is CASSSDRAYGYTF. CDR3 sequence (DNA): TGTGCCAGCAGCTCGGACAGGGCTTATGGCTACACCTTC.

Concerning this clonotype: At one end, the junction sequence differs from germline, possibly due to a read error. The V gene is TRBV7-9, the J gene TRBJ1-2, with TRBD1 matching over 7 bases. Germline V CDR1 and CDR2: SEHNR, FQNEAQ (reference sequence). This CDR3 is 14 amino acids long. CDR3 DNA sequence: TGTTCCAGCAGCTGGCAGGGGGTCGACTATGGCTACACCTTC. This sequence encodes CSSSWQGVDYGYTF.

This clonotype has only a few counts. The gene calls are TRBV28 and TRBJ1-6, with a tentative D call TRBD1 (5 bases). This CDR3 region has 15 residues. The germline gives CDR1 MDHEN, CDR2 SYDVKM. V was pared by 8 bases and J by 0 bases, with 11 bases between. DNA of the CDR3: TGTGCCAGCCAGGGCCCGTACTCCTATAATTCACCCCTCCACTTT. Residues: CASQGPYSYNSPLHF.

The genes are TRBV5-6 and TRBJ2-5, with a possible D match to TRBD2 (6 bases). The germline V gene has CDR1 SGHDT and CDR2 YYEEEE. Trimming stripped 3 bases from V and 1 base from J, with 19 bases between. The CDR3 extends over 17 amino acids. CDR3 in DNA: TGTGCCAGCAGCTGGACGCCTGGCGGGGTCCTCCAAGAGACCCAGTACTTC. It is translated as CASSWTPGGVLQETQYF.